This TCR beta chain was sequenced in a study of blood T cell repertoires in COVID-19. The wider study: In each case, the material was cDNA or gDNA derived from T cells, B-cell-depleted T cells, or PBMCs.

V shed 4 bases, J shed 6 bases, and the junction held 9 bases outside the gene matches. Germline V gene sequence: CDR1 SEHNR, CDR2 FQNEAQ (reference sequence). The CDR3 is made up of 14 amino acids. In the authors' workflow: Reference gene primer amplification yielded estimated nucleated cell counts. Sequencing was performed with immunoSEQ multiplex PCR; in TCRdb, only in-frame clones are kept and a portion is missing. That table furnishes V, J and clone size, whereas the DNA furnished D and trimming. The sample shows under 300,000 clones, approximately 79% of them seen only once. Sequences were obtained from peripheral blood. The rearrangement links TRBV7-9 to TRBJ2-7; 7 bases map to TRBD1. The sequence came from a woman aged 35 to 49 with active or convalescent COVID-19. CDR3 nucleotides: TGTGCCAGCAGCTCTTGGACAGGCCAAGGCGAGCAGTACTTC. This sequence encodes CASSSWTGQGEQYF.